The 10 T cell receptor beta chains below were found in one sample sequenced in a study of blood T cell repertoires in COVID-19. Data came from immunoSEQ multiplex PCR; TCRdb stores just in-frame clones and leaves some out. Of approximately 78,000 clones listed, approximately 91% are singletons. The sequenced sample consisted of peripheral blood. These receptor sequences come from a man aged 45-60 years with acute or convalescent COVID-19.

The V call is TRBV18, the J call TRBJ1-1; unclear D gene. The CDR3 spans 14 residues. V was pared by 2 bases and J by 1 base, with 8 bases between. Germline CDR1 is KGHSH and CDR2 is LQKENI. CDR3 coding DNA: TGTGCCAGCTCACCAAAGAGGGAGAACACTGAAGCTTTCTTT. As protein: CASSPKRENTEAFF.

The chain employs TRBV9 and TRBJ2-2, with D maybe TRBD2 (6 bases). V gave up 5 bases and J gave up 4 bases, with 12 bases separating them. The V gene's germline CDR1 is SGDLS and CDR2 YYNGEE. The CDR3 covers 14 residues. The DNA for the CDR3 is TGTGCCAGCAGGGGGGGATACGCCACCGGGGAGCTGTTTTTT. Protein: CASRGGYATGELFF.

The chain recombines TRBV3-1 (or the pseudogene TRBV3-2) with TRBJ1-4; D perhaps matches TRBD1 (6 bases). The V end lost 4 bases, the J end lost 0 bases, and 18 bases lay between the germline ends. CDR3 length: 18 residues. Germline lookup yields CDR1 LGHDT and CDR2 YNNKEL (reference sequence). The CDR3 is CASSLGQLLNSTNEKLFF. The CDR3 DNA reads TGTGCCAGCAGCCTCGGACAGCTCCTAAACTCAACTAATGAAAAACTGTTTTTT.

The chain is built from TRBV6-2 or TRBV6-3 and TRBJ2-7; 13 bases match TRBD2. Germline CDR1 MNHEY, CDR2 SVGEGT. CDR3 length equals 15 residues. Germline trimming cut 0 bases from V and 4 bases from J; bases unmatched to any gene: 0. Here the CDR3 DNA reads TGTGCCAGCAGTTACTCGACTAGCGGGGGGTACGAGCAGTACTTC. As protein: CASSYSTSGGYEQYF.

The chain joins TRBV29-1 to TRBJ1-2, with D perhaps matching TRBD1 (5 bases). Germline lookup yields CDR1 SQVTM and CDR2 ANQGSEA. V lost 6 bases and J lost 3, with 11 bases in between. This CDR3 contains 12 residues. Here the CDR3 DNA reads TGCAGCGTATCAGGACAAGACTATGGCTACACCTTC. This gives the protein CSVSGQDYGYTF.

This chain connects TRBV25-1 to TRBJ2-7, with D perhaps matching TRBD2 (5 bases). Germline loops: CDR1 MGHDK, CDR2 SYGVNS. The CDR3 is made up of 13 amino acids. V was trimmed by 5 bases and J by 3 bases, leaving 11 bases between them. CDR3: CASSKIGNYEQYF. The CDR3 DNA sequence: TGTGCCAGCAGTAAAATCGGGAACTACGAGCAGTACTTC.

The rearrangement links TRBV28 to TRBJ1-5; TRBD1 matches at 11 bases. The CDR3 loop spans 15 amino acids. The germline V gene has CDR1 MDHEN and CDR2 SYDVKM. After removal of 5 bases from V and 6 bases from J, the junction contained 6 bases not matched to a gene. The CDR3 DNA is TGTGCCAGCAGTGCCGGGACAGGGGGTATTCAGCCCCAGCATTTT. Translated, it gives CASSAGTGGIQPQHF.

The chain couples TRBV10-1 to TRBJ1-6; no definite D call. Trimming stripped 3 bases from V and 7 bases from J, with 7 bases between. The CDR3 has 13 residues. Germline lookup yields CDR1 WNHNN and CDR2 SYGVQD (reference sequence). CDR3 sequence: CASSERENSPLHF. The CDR3 DNA follows: TGCGCCAGCAGTGAACGGGAGAATTCACCCCTCCACTTT.

The rearrangement joins TRBV5-1 to TRBJ1-1; a weak D match, TRBD1 (5 bases). CDR1 and CDR2 (germline): SGHRS, YFSETQ. Trimming removed 1 base at V and 1 base at J, with 8 bases between. The length of the CDR3 is 14 residues. The CDR3 spells CASSLLGANTEAFF. The CDR3 DNA sequence: TGCGCCAGCAGCTTGTTAGGGGCGAACACTGAAGCTTTCTTT.

The CDR3 region is CAWSTQGSYGYTF. The CDR3 DNA follows: TGTGCCTGGAGTACTCAGGGTTCGTATGGCTACACCTTC. The rearrangement joins TRBV30 to TRBJ1-2; weak D call: TRBD1 (5 bases). This CDR3 has 13 residues. Per germline, CDR1 GTSNPN and CDR2 SVGIG (reference sequence). With 2 bases removed from V and 5 bases from J, the gap between germline ends came to 12 bases.